This T cell receptor beta chain is drawn from a study of tumor and adjacent non-tumor tissue in lung cancer (dated by TCRdb to 2017 to 2018). Study-level background: The cohort included some twelve adenocarcinoma, 2 squamous cell carcinoma and 1 small cell lung cancer patients. Sequencing generated a total of about 130,000,000 productive TCRbeta reads, averaging around 4.2 million reads per sample. Among the roughly 15 patients, ages ranged from roughly 31 to 85 years, roughly 10 were men and 5 were women, and disease was TNM stage I to III. Bulk TCRbeta repertoires were compared between lung tumor tissue and matched distant non-tumor lung tissue obtained from 15 or so lung cancer patients. A few dozen paired specimens, one tumor and one normal lung sample per patient, were profiled by TCRbeta CDR3 sequencing.

From cysteine to phenylalanine, the CDR3 is 15 amino acids long. The read is trimmed to its CDR3 DNA, 45 bases read in frame from base 1. CDR1 SGHNT and CDR2 YENEEA are derived from the germline V gene. Trimming takes 9 bases from V and 6 bases from J, and the germline ends sit 21 bases apart. Bulk unsorted tissue served as the source for RNA extraction, and RNA quality was assessed using a NanoDrop ND-1000 and an Agilent 2100. Newly diagnosed lung cancer patients without prior chemotherapy who had been admitted for thoracic surgery in China between August and November 2014 were enrolled as donors. Patients who had received previous radiotherapy or chemotherapy, or who had another concurrent cancer, were excluded from the study. Pieces of surgical tissue measuring roughly 1-2.2 cm3 were kept in RNAlater solution and held at -80 degrees C until needed. Library generation was performed with multiplex PCR. The instrument was an Illumina HiSeq 2500. TCRbeta libraries were built by three rounds of nested PCR using primers (Table S4), following protocols modified from ARM-PCR. Before sequencing, PCR products of 200-500 bp were excised from the gel and purified with the QIAquick gel extraction kit. The original methods were these. Reads were cleaned using Trimmomatic, were merged into complete CDR3 sequences using FLASH, and were assigned to V(D)J germline segments using MiTCR. VDJtools was used to compute clonal diversity as the inverse Simpson's index. In-frame sequences without a premature stop codon were defined as productive reads. TCRdb trimmed public reads at Q25 via fastp, called clones via MiXCR and kept in-frame beta chains. When rows share a CDR3 protein, they turn into one entry using the most common DNA and genes. In this record, the V and J calls reflect TCRdb's handling and not the investigators' own analysis. A total of around 70,000 distinct CDR3 sequences appear in this sample, about 60% of them only once. The ten largest clones take up around 20% of the sample.

Notes on this clonotype: What antigen it recognizes has not been identified. No much larger clone is present one base from it, and per-base qualities are unavailable.

Summary of the overall study and its limitations: Neither the sequencing platform nor unique molecular identifiers are named or mentioned anywhere in the methods. Significantly higher TCR diversity (inverse Simpson) was observed in tumor tissue than in normal lung tissue (approximately 400 vs 170, P = 0.0075, Mann-Whitney U test). Peripheral blood was not sequenced, so blood TCRbeta repertoires were not examined in the lung cancer patients of the study. Significantly higher TCR diversity was found in younger patients, and higher tumor TCR diversity was associated with shorter overall and disease-free survival. Only 15 patients were included in the cohort, and the need for larger samples and more detailed clinical data was noted by the authors. A significantly larger cumulative share of the repertoire was made up by the top 100 clones in normal lung than in tumor tissue.

The chain joins TRBV11-3 to TRBJ2-1; the D gene is unclear. Sample: lung tumor tissue. The origin of this receptor is a man aged 45-65 years with non-small cell lung cancer. The CDR3 in this case is CASSLVGQAFNEQFF. The DNA sequence is as follows: TGTGCCAGTAGCCTTGTGGGCCAGGCTTTCAATGAGCAGTTCTTC. When the CDR3 is completed using the reference TRBV11-3 and TRBJ2-1 genes on either side, the full variable domain is EAGVVQSPRYKIIEKKQPVAFWCNPISGHNTLYWYLQNLGQGPELLIRYENEEAVDDSQLPKDRFSAERLKGVDSTLKIQPAELGDSAVYLCASSLVGQAFNEQFFGPGTRLTVL.